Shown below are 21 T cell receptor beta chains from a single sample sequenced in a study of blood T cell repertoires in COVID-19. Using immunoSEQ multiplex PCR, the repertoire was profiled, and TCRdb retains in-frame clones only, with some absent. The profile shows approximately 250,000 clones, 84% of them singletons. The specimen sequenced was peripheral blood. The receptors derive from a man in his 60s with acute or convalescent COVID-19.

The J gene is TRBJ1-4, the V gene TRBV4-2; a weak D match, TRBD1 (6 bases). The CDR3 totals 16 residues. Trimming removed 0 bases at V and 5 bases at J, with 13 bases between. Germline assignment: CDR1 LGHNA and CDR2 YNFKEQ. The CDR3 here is CASSQDTRGWNEKLFF. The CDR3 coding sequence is TGTGCCAGCAGCCAAGATACCAGGGGCTGGAATGAAAAACTGTTTTTT.

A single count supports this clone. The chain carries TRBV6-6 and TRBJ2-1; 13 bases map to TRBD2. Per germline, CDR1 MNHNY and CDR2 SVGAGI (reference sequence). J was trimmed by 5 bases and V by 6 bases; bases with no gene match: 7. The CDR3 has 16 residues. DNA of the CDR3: TGTGCCAGCAGATTCGGACTAGCGGGGGCAAACAATGAGCAGTTCTTC. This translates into CASRFGLAGANNEQFF.

CDR3 loop: CASSLRVAGFAGELFF. The DNA of the CDR3 is TGTGCCAGCAGCTTAAGGGTAGCGGGGTTCGCCGGGGAGCTGTTTTTT. The chain is built from TRBV7-9 and TRBJ2-2; 8 bases are a match to TRBD2. With V trimmed by 2 bases and J by 6 bases, 8 bases remained unmatched. The germline gives CDR1 SEHNR, CDR2 FQNEAQ (reference sequence). The CDR3 is 16 amino acids.

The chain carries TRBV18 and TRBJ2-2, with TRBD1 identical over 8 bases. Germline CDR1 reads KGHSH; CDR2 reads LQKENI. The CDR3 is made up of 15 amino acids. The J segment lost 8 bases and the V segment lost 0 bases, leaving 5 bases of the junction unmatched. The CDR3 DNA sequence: TGTGCCAGCTCACCACCGACAGGGGAACAGGGGGAGCTGTTTTTT. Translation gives CASSPPTGEQGELFF.

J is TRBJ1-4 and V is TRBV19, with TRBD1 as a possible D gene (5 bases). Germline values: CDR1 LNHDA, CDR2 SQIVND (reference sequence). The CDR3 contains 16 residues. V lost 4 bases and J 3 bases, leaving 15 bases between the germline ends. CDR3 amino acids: CASSKQARRANEKLFF. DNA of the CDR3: TGTGCCAGTAGTAAACAGGCCCGGAGGGCTAATGAAAAACTGTTTTTT.

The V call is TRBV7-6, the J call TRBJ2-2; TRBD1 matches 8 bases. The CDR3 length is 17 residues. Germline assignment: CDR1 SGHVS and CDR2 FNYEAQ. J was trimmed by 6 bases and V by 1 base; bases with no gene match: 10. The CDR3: CASSLVAGTGAAGELFF. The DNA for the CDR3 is TGTGCCAGCAGCTTAGTGGCCGGGACAGGCGCCGCCGGGGAGCTGTTTTTT.

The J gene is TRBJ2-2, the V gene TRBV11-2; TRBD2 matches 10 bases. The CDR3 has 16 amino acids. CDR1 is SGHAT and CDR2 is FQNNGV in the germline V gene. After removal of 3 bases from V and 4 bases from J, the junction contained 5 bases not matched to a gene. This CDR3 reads CASSFSGREATGELFF. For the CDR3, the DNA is TGTGCCAGCAGCTTCAGCGGGAGGGAGGCCACCGGGGAGCTGTTTTTT.

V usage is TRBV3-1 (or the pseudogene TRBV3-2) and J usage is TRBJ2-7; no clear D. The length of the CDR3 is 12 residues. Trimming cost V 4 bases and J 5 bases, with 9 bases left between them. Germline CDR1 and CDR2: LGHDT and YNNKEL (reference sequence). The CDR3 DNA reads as TGTGCCAGCAGCCCCGAACACCACGAGCAGTACTTC. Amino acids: CASSPEHHEQYF.

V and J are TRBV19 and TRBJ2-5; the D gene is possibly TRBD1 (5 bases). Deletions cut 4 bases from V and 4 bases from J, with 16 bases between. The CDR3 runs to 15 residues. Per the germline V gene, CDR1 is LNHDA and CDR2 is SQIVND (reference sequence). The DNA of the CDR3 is TGTGCCAGTAGTAGTTTTAGGGGCGATGGAGAGACCCAGTACTTC. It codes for CASSSFRGDGETQYF. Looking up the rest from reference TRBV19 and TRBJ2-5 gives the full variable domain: DGGITQSPKYLFRKEGQNVTLSCEQNLNHDAMYWYRQDPGQGLRLIYYSQIVNDFQKGDIAEGYSVSREKKESFPLTVTSAQKNPTAFYLCASSSFRGDGETQYFGPGTRLLVL.

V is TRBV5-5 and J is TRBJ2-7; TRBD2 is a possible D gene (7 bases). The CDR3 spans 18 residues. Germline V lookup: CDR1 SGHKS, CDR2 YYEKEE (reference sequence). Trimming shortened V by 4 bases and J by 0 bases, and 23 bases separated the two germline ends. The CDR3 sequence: CASSLGVRGAFSSYEQYF. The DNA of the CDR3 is TGTGCCAGCAGCCTGGGGGTCCGGGGGGCTTTTAGCTCCTACGAGCAGTACTTC.

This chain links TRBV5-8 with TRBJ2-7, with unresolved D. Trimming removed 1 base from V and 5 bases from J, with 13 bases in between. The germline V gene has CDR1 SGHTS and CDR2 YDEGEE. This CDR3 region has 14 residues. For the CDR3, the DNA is TGTGCCAGCAGCTTGTCTTGGGTGGCGGACGAGCAGTACTTC. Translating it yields CASSLSWVADEQYF.

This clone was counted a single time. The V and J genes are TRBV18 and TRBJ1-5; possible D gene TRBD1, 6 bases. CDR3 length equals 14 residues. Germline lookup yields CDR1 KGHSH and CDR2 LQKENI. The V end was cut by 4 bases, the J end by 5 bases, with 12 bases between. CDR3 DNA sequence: TGTGCCAGCTCACAACAGGGTTTCGATCAGCCCCAGCATTTT. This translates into CASSQQGFDQPQHF.

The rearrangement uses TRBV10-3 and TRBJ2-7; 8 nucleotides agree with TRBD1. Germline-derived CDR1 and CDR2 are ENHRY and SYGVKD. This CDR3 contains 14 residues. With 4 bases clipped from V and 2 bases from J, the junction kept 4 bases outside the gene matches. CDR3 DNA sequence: TGTGCCATCAGTGGAGGACAGGGCCCCTACGAGCAGTACTTC. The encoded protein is CAISGGQGPYEQYF.

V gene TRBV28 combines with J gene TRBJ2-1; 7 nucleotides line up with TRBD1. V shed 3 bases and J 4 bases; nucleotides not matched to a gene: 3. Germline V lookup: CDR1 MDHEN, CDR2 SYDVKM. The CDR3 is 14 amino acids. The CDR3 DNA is TGTGCCAGCAGTTTGAGACAGGGTTACAATGAGCAGTTCTTC. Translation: CASSLRQGYNEQFF.

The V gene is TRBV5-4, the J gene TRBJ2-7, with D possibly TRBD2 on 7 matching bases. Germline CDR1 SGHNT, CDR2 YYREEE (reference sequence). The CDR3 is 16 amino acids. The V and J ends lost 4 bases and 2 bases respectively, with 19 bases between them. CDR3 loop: CASSQGGGLVPYEQYF. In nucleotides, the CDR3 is TGTGCCAGCAGCCAAGGGGGAGGGCTAGTGCCCTACGAGCAGTACTTC.

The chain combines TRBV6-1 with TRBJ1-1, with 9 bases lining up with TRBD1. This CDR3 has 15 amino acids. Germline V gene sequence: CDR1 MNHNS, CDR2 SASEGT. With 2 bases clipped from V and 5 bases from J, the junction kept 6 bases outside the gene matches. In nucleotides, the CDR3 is TGTGCCAGCAGTGAAAAGACAGGGGGTGGTACTGAAGCTTTCTTT. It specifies CASSEKTGGGTEAFF.

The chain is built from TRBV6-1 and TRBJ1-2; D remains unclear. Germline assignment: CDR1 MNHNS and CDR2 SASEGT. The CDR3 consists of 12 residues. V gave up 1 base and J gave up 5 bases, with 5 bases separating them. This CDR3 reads CASSEDGYGYTF. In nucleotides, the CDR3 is TGTGCCAGCAGTGAAGACGGGTATGGCTACACCTTC.

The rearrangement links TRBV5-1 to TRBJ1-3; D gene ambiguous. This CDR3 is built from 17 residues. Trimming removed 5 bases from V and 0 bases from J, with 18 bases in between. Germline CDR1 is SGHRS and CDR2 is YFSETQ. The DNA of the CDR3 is TGCGCCAGCAGGTTATCTCCGGGGTTAAACTCTGGAAACACCATATATTTT. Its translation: CASRLSPGLNSGNTIYF.

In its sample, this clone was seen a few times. The DNA for the CDR3 is TGCGCCAGCAGCTTTGGGCAGGGTGACTATGGCTACACCTTC. This codes for CASSFGQGDYGYTF. The chain joins TRBV5-1 to TRBJ1-2; weak D call: TRBD1 (5 bases). The CDR3 is 14 residues long. The V gene lost 2 bases and the J gene lost 3 bases, with 11 bases spanning the gap. CDR1 SGHRS and CDR2 YFSETQ come from the germline V gene.

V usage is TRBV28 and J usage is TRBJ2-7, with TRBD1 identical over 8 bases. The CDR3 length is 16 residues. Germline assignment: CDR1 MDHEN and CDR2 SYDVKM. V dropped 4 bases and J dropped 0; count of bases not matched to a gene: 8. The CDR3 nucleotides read TGTGCCAGCAGTTCGCCGGGACAGGCGACCTCCTACGAGCAGTACTTC. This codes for CASSSPGQATSYEQYF. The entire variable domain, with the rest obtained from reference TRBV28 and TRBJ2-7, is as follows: DVKVTQSSRYLVKRTGEKVFLECVQDMDHENMFWYRQDPGLGLRLIYFSYDVKMKEKGDIPEGYSVSREKKERFSLILESASTNQTSMYLCASSSPGQATSYEQYFGPGTRLTVT.

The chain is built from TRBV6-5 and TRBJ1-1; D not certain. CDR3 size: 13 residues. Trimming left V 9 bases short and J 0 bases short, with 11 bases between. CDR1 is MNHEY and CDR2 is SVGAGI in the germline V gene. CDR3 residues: CASRSRLNTEAFF. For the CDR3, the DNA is TGTGCCAGTAGGTCTAGATTGAACACTGAAGCTTTCTTT.